The clone carrying this TCR beta chain was counted at least ten times. Its specificity is not known. Time point indicated: persistent/refractory GD, antithyroid drugs over 5 years with positive TRAb. PBMC-derived RNA was used for the TCR library. Nine milliliters of peripheral blood were taken and placed in EDTA tubes. CDR3 regions were amplified by Arm-PCR using iRepertoire HTBI primers to build TCR beta libraries. TCRdb itself ran the multiplex PCR reads through MiXCR, one entry per CDR3 protein. Of 600,000 to 800,000 distinct CDR3 sequences listed, 30% are singletons. This CDR3 has 14 amino acids. The V gene lost 3 bases and the J gene lost 3 bases, with 9 bases spanning the gap. This entry is derived from a study of regulatory T cells in long-lasting Graves disease. General observations from the study: Patients with persistent Graves' had lower TCR diversity than newly diagnosed patients.

The receptor was derived from a female donor with Graves disease. V and J are TRBV12-3 or TRBV12-4 and TRBJ1-5; D not resolved. The sequencing here drew on peripheral blood mononuclear cells (PBMCs), taken when the disease was refractory, from a patient treated with antithyroid drugs. The CDR3 reads CASSLGFPNQPQHF. The CDR3 coding sequence is TGTGCCAGCAGTTTGGGTTTCCCCAATCAGCCCCAGCATTTT.